Listed here is a single T cell receptor (beta chain). What it binds is not known. The data are from a study of cytomegalovirus exposure and HLA in healthy donors. PCR was performed using 60 Vbeta and 13 Jbeta primers. Repertoires were generated with immunoSEQ multiplex PCR, while TCRdb's copy carries only in-frame clones and drops some. The table includes approximately 300,000 clones, about 80% detected once. As for the donors, each was a healthy bone marrow donor. Study observations and caveats: Rare sequences made up most TCRs, while some public TCRs were found in many donors. Evidence from a later analysis indicated that most CMV-associated TCR beta chains looked HLA-restricted.

The germline V gene has CDR1 SEHNR and CDR2 FQNEAQ (reference sequence). Trimming pared 5 bases from V and 4 bases from J, leaving 11 bases between. This CDR3 has 14 amino acids. The chain is built from TRBV7-9 and TRBJ1-4; D not resolved. The receptor was isolated from a girl aged 2 to 9 in good health and CMV-seronegative. The specimen was PBMCs. The CDR3 DNA follows: TGTGCCAGCAGCCTACAGACACTTAATGAAAAACTGTTTTTT. Amino acid sequence: CASSLQTLNEKLFF.